One sample yielded the 27 T cell receptor beta chains listed below, sequenced in a study of T-cell memory formation after mild COVID-19. TCRdb independently ran MiXCR on the 5' RACE reads; one entry per CDR3 protein. The sample contains 540,000 or so distinct CDR3 sequences, around 21% of which appear only once. Specimen: PBMCs or a T cell subset sorted from them (not recorded which). These receptors originate from an adult woman who had mild COVID-19 (a few samples of this study predate the infection). Cell type and time point are not known.

This clonotype was seen a few times. The V and J genes are TRBV12-3 or TRBV12-4 and TRBJ1-2; D uncertain. V was pared by 7 bases and J by 0 bases, with 9 bases between. This CDR3 region has 13 residues. The CDR3 DNA reads TGTGCCAGCACCCCGAGCGCTAACTATGGCTACACCTTC. Translated: CASTPSANYGYTF.

This clonotype was observed a few times. This chain joins TRBV5-6 and TRBJ2-3; a possible D gene is TRBD1 (6 bases). The CDR3 sequence is 16 residues long. V was clipped by 2 bases and J by 0 bases, with 13 bases between them. Per the germline V gene, CDR1 is SGHDT and CDR2 is YYEEEE. The DNA for the CDR3 is TGTGCCAGCAGCTTCCGGACAGTAGTTAGCACAGATACGCAGTATTTT. Protein product: CASSFRTVVSTDTQYF.

The chain links TRBV7-9 to TRBJ2-5, with D maybe TRBD2 (7 bases). The germline CDR1 and CDR2 sequences are SEHNR and FQNEAQ (reference sequence). CDR3 length: 14 amino acids. V dropped 6 bases and J dropped 2 bases, with 13 bases sitting between them. CDR3 loop: CASSGGGLQETQYF. CDR3 DNA sequence: TGTGCCAGCAGTGGGGGGGGCCTTCAAGAGACCCAGTACTTC.

This clonotype occurred a few times. The rearrangement links TRBV7-2 to TRBJ1-4; D not resolved. CDR3 length: 15 amino acids. The V gene lost 5 bases and the J gene lost 3 bases, with 13 bases spanning the gap. Germline V gene lookup returns CDR1 SGHTA and CDR2 FQGNSA. CDR3 region: CASSPSQRSNEKLFF. The CDR3 DNA reads TGTGCCAGCAGCCCCAGCCAGAGGTCTAATGAAAAACTGTTTTTT.

A few counts support this clonotype. The rearrangement links TRBV6-5 to TRBJ2-7, with 10 bases that match TRBD1. The CDR3 totals 14 residues. Germline loops: CDR1 MNHEY, CDR2 SVGAGI. With 5 bases clipped from V and 5 bases from J, the junction kept 6 bases outside the gene matches. CDR3 sequence reads: CASSVTGGDHEQYF. In nucleotides, the CDR3 is TGTGCCAGCAGTGTGACAGGGGGCGACCACGAGCAGTACTTC.

This clonotype was observed at least ten times. V usage is TRBV7-9 and J usage is TRBJ2-1; either TRBD1 or TRBD2 may fit D (5 bases each). Deletions cut 0 bases from V and 7 bases from J, with 16 bases between. This CDR3 is 16 amino acids long. Germline loops: CDR1 SEHNR, CDR2 FQNEAQ (reference sequence). The DNA for the CDR3 is TGTGCCAGCAGCTTAGCGATAACCGGGACCCGAAATGAGCAGTTCTTC. Protein: CASSLAITGTRNEQFF. Using reference TRBV7-9 and TRBJ2-1 for the parts outside the CDR3, the full variable domain is DTGVSQNPRHKITKRGQNVTFRCDPISEHNRLYWYRQTLGQGPEFLTYFQNEAQLEKSRLLSDRFSAERPKGSFSTLEIQRTEQGDSAMYLCASSLAITGTRNEQFFGPGTRLTVL.

This chain connects TRBV12-3 or TRBV12-4 to TRBJ2-1, with 7 bases aligning to TRBD1. Trimming removed 3 bases from V and 7 bases from J; junction bases left unmatched: 9. This CDR3 is built from 15 residues. The CDR3 coding sequence is TGTGCCAGCAGTTTTGAAGGGGGCATCGGGAATGAGCAGTTCTTC. Translated: CASSFEGGIGNEQFF.

The gene calls are TRBV3-1 and TRBJ2-7; D not resolved. CDR3 size: 11 residues. Germline V lookup: CDR1 LGHDT, CDR2 YNNKEL (reference sequence). Trimming shortened V by 4 bases and J by 5 bases, and 6 bases separated the two germline ends. In DNA form, the CDR3 reads TGTGCCAGCAGCCGTATAGACGAGCAGTACTTC. Protein product: CASSRIDEQYF.

In its sample, this clonotype was seen a few times. The chain has TRBV7-2 and TRBJ2-7; 16 bases fit TRBD2. The CDR3 length is 18 residues. From germline, CDR1 is SGHTA and CDR2 FQGNSA. V gave up 4 bases and J gave up 4 bases; unmatched junction bases: 10. CDR3 bases: TGTGCCAGCAGCTCGAGGGCCGGGACTAGCGGGAGGGGATACGAGCAGTACTTC. As protein: CASSSRAGTSGRGYEQYF.

The V gene is TRBV29-1, the J gene TRBJ2-7; 9 nucleotides line up with TRBD1. The CDR3 runs 13 residues. The V segment lost 7 bases and the J segment 2 bases; nucleotides outside the gene matches: 6. Germline loops: CDR1 SQVTM, CDR2 ANQGSEA. The CDR3: CSAVGTGTYEQYF. DNA for the CDR3: TGCAGCGCTGTCGGGACAGGGACCTACGAGCAGTACTTC.

The rearrangement joins TRBV3-1 to TRBJ2-7, with TRBD1 as a possible D gene (6 bases). V lost 2 bases, J lost 6 bases, and 29 bases lay in between. The CDR3 has 19 residues. CDR1 and CDR2 from the germline V gene are LGHDT and YNNKEL (reference sequence). As DNA, the CDR3 is TGTGCCAGCAGCCAACGTCCCCCGGGGACACGTCTGACCAAGGCCGAGCAGTACTTC. Protein: CASSQRPPGTRLTKAEQYF.

This clonotype was recorded many times. V usage is TRBV28 and J usage is TRBJ2-1, with 9 nucleotides matching TRBD1. V gave up 6 bases and J gave up 10 bases; unmatched junction bases: 10. Germline V gives CDR1 MDHEN, CDR2 SYDVKM. The length of the CDR3 is 14 residues. The CDR3: CASSPGTGFFEQFF. In nucleotides, the CDR3 is TGTGCCAGCAGCCCCGGGACAGGGTTTTTCGAGCAGTTCTTC.

There are many counts of this clonotype. The J gene is TRBJ2-1, the V gene TRBV6-5; 10 positions match TRBD2. The CDR3 runs 11 residues. The V segment lost 7 bases and the J segment 10 bases; nucleotides outside the gene matches: 1. Germline V gives CDR1 MNHEY, CDR2 SVGAGI. The CDR3 region has the DNA TGTGCCAGCACGACTAGCGGGGAGCAGTTCTTC. Residues: CASTTSGEQFF.

This clonotype was recorded a few times. The chain joins TRBV19 to TRBJ1-1; D is undetermined. Trimming cost V 5 bases and J 4 bases, with 17 bases left between them. CDR1 and CDR2 from the germline V gene are LNHDA and SQIVND (reference sequence). The CDR3 covers 15 residues. As DNA, the CDR3 is TGTGCCAGTAGTGCTAGCCCTAGACGGGGCACTGAAGCTTTCTTT. Its translation is CASSASPRRGTEAFF.

The chain carries TRBV4-1 and TRBJ1-4; TRBD1 matches 8 bases. Germline V gives CDR1 MGHRA, CDR2 YSYEKL. V gave up 0 bases and J gave up 5 bases; unmatched junction bases: 8. The CDR3 runs to 17 residues. The CDR3 region is CASSQDGTGILNEKLFF. The CDR3 nucleotides are TGCGCCAGCAGCCAAGACGGGACAGGAATCTTAAATGAAAAACTGTTTTTT.

This clonotype showed up just a few times. The V call is TRBV4-1, the J call TRBJ2-7; the match to TRBD1 covers 7 bases. The germline gives CDR1 MGHRA, CDR2 YSYEKL. CDR3 length equals 17 residues. V shed 0 bases, J shed 3 bases, and the junction held 11 bases outside the gene matches. The CDR3 is CASSQDPGDSYYYEQYF. DNA for the CDR3: TGCGCCAGCAGCCAAGATCCAGGGGACAGCTATTACTACGAGCAGTACTTC.

V gene TRBV4-1 combines with J gene TRBJ2-3; D tentatively fits TRBD1 or TRBD2 (5 bases each). Trimming took 0 bases from V and 4 from J, leaving 23 bases between them. Looked up from germline, CDR1 is MGHRA and CDR2 is YSYEKL. The CDR3 has 19 residues. The CDR3: CASSQESERGPSRADTQYF. In DNA, the CDR3 is TGCGCCAGCAGCCAAGAGTCAGAGAGGGGTCCCTCGAGGGCAGATACGCAGTATTTT.

This chain connects TRBV6-2 or TRBV6-3 to TRBJ1-2, with 10 bases identical to TRBD1. V lost 6 bases to trimming and J lost 2 bases; unmatched junction nucleotides: 9. There are 16 residues in the CDR3. Germline V gene lookup returns CDR1 MNHEY and CDR2 SVGEGT. CDR3 residues: CASRGPGTGENYGYTF. The CDR3 nucleotides are TGTGCCAGCAGAGGTCCCGGGACAGGGGAGAACTATGGCTACACCTTC.

This clonotype was recorded many times. The chain couples TRBV7-7 to TRBJ2-2; tentatively, D is TRBD2 (6 bases). The CDR3 is 16 residues long. The V end lost 5 bases, the J end lost 1 base, and 14 bases lay between the germline ends. Germline lookup yields CDR1 SSHAT and CDR2 FNYEAQ (reference sequence). CDR3 amino acids: CASSPMTSRNTGELFF. CDR3 sequence (DNA): TGTGCCAGCAGCCCGATGACTAGTCGGAACACCGGGGAGCTGTTTTTT.

The V gene is TRBV7-9, the J gene TRBJ2-1, with 8 bases that match TRBD2. Germline values: CDR1 SEHNR, CDR2 FQNEAQ (reference sequence). The CDR3 has 14 amino acids. The V segment lost 2 bases and the J segment 7 bases; nucleotides outside the gene matches: 4. The CDR3 reads CASSLPGLGNEQFF. CDR3 sequence (DNA): TGTGCCAGCAGCTTACCGGGACTAGGGAATGAGCAGTTCTTC.

This clonotype was counted only a few times. CDR3 DNA sequence: TGTGCCAGCAGCTTGCTGGAAATTTGGAACACTGAAGCTTTCTTT. Translating gives CASSLLEIWNTEAFF. V and J are TRBV5-5 and TRBJ1-1, with unresolved D. The germline gives CDR1 SGHKS, CDR2 YYEKEE (reference sequence). Trimming shortened V by 1 base and J by 1 base, and 11 bases separated the two germline ends. The CDR3 length is 15 residues.

This clonotype occurred many times. The rearrangement joins TRBV7-2 to TRBJ2-4, with D perhaps TRBD2 (6 bases). There are 19 residues in the CDR3. Germline values: CDR1 SGHTA, CDR2 FQGNSA. V lost 2 bases to trimming and J lost 0 bases, with 20 bases between them. CDR3 coding DNA: TGTGCCAGCAGCTTACGGGATGGAACGGGAGCGTTAGCCAAAAACATTCAGTACTTC. Its translation: CASSLRDGTGALAKNIQYF. Together with reference TRBV7-2 and TRBJ2-4, the CDR3 gives the full variable domain: GAGVSQSPSNKVTEKGKDVELRCDPISGHTALYWYRQSLGQGLEFLIYFQGNSAPDKSGLPSDRFSAERTGGSVSTLTIQRTQQEDSAVYLCASSLRDGTGALAKNIQYFGAGTRLSVL.

The genes are TRBV15 and TRBJ1-2; 7 nucleotides match TRBD1. With 1 base clipped from V and 2 bases from J, the junction kept 4 bases outside the gene matches. This CDR3 spans 15 amino acids. Per germline, CDR1 LNHNV and CDR2 YYDKDF (reference sequence). The CDR3 DNA reads as TGTGCCACCAGCAGAGGGGGAGGGGGCAACTATGGCTACACCTTC. Amino acid sequence: CATSRGGGGNYGYTF.

V and J are TRBV19 and TRBJ2-2; D perhaps matches TRBD2 (6 bases). This CDR3 is built from 16 residues. Trimming took 3 bases from V and 1 from J, leaving 12 bases between them. CDR1 is LNHDA and CDR2 is SQIVND in the germline V gene (reference sequence). Here the CDR3 DNA reads TGTGCCAGTAGTATCCCGGGACTGGGGAACACCGGGGAGCTGTTTTTT. This sequence encodes CASSIPGLGNTGELFF.

The rearrangement joins TRBV20-1 to TRBJ2-2; 10 bases line up with TRBD1. With 0 bases clipped from V and 2 bases from J, the junction kept 12 bases outside the gene matches. This CDR3 region has 19 residues. Germline lookup yields CDR1 DFQATT and CDR2 SNEGSKA (reference sequence). DNA of the CDR3: TGCAGTGCTAGAGATACCACGACAGGGGGCCCGAGTAACACCGGGGAGCTGTTTTTT. Its protein product is CSARDTTTGGPSNTGELFF.

The chain joins TRBV7-9 to TRBJ2-1; D may match TRBD1 or TRBD2 (6 bases each). Germline V gene sequence: CDR1 SEHNR, CDR2 FQNEAQ (reference sequence). With 5 bases removed from V and 4 bases from J, the gap between germline ends came to 18 bases. The CDR3 has 16 residues. The CDR3 spells CASSLSGAPGYNEQFF. As DNA, the CDR3 is TGTGCCAGCAGCCTCTCGGGGGCCCCAGGATACAATGAGCAGTTCTTC.

The rearrangement links TRBV6-5 to TRBJ2-1; D ambiguous. The CDR3 consists of 15 residues. The V end was cut by 10 bases, the J end by 0 bases, with 16 bases between. In germline, CDR1 is MNHEY, CDR2 SVGAGI. CDR3 residues: CATNGRTSSYNEQFF. The CDR3 DNA is TGTGCCACCAACGGGCGGACCAGCTCCTACAATGAGCAGTTCTTC.